This TCR beta chain derives from a study of shared clonotypes between healthy human individuals. Only in-frame clones appear in the TCRdb table, and some are missing; sequencing was by immunoSEQ multiplex PCR. The top ten clones hold roughly 0.36% of a sample with about 2.3 million clones, 85% to 95% of them seen once. Trimming pared 7 bases from V and 0 bases from J, leaving 16 bases between. Per germline, CDR1 MNHNY and CDR2 SVGAGI (reference sequence). The CDR3 length is 15 residues. The TCR comes from a man aged 18 to 30 in good health. Some clones in this sample may be carry-over from other donors' samples. The sequencing sample was made of naive CD4+ T cells from PBMCs. The subset here: CD45RA+ positively selected. The genes are TRBV6-6 and TRBJ2-7, with a tentative D call TRBD1 (6 bases). The CDR3 DNA follows: TGTGCCAGCACCCGGATTCAGGGGCTCTCCTACGAGCAGTACTTC. Its protein is CASTRIQGLSYEQYF.